This T cell receptor beta chain was recorded in a study of blood T cell repertoires in COVID-19. Sequenced by immunoSEQ multiplex PCR; TCRdb stores in-frame clones only, minus some. Of under 200,000 clones listed, about four fifths are singletons. V gave up 4 bases and J gave up 5 bases; unmatched junction bases: 8. CDR1 is MNHNS and CDR2 is SASEGT in the germline V gene. The CDR3 totals 16 residues. The sequence derives from a human donor with acute or convalescent COVID-19. The donor label of this sample is uncertain. Sequenced input: peripheral blood. V gene TRBV6-1 combines with J gene TRBJ2-1; 10 bases are a match to TRBD2. The CDR3 bases are TGTGCCAGCAGTGGATTTACTAGCGGGGTGCACAATGAGCAGTTCTTC. Translating gives CASSGFTSGVHNEQFF.